The 16 T cell receptor beta chains listed next were all sequenced from one sample in a study of blood T cell repertoires in COVID-19. Generated by immunoSEQ multiplex PCR, the TCRdb table keeps only in-frame clones and is missing some. Here the sample spans about 240,000 clones, around 90% being singletons. Input material: peripheral blood. These receptor sequences come from a woman in her sixties or seventies with active or convalescent COVID-19.

CDR3 sequence reads: CASNFPYGYTF. Written as DNA, the CDR3 is TGTGCCAGCAACTTTCCCTATGGCTACACCTTC. This chain joins TRBV6-5 and TRBJ1-2; D unresolved. CDR1 MNHEY and CDR2 SVGAGI come from the germline V gene. CDR3 length: 11 amino acids. Trimming removed 7 bases at V and 4 bases at J, with 7 bases between.

The rearrangement uses TRBV27 and TRBJ1-1, with 9 bases matching TRBD1. V gave up 2 bases and J gave up 3 bases; unmatched junction bases: 4. The CDR3 extends over 15 amino acids. Germline-derived CDR1 and CDR2 are MNHEY and SMNVEV (reference sequence). The CDR3 sequence: CASSLGTGRDTEAFF. The CDR3, as DNA: TGTGCCAGCAGTTTAGGGACAGGGAGGGACACTGAAGCTTTCTTT.

V usage is TRBV6-6 and J usage is TRBJ1-5; 8 bases fit TRBD1. CDR3 length: 16 residues. CDR1 is MNHNY and CDR2 is SVGAGI in the germline V gene (reference sequence). The ends lost 7 bases at V and 2 bases at J; junction bases unmatched: 10. The CDR3 here is CASKGQGMSGNQPQHF. CDR3 coding DNA: TGTGCCAGCAAAGGACAGGGAATGTCGGGCAATCAGCCCCAGCATTTT.

This chain connects TRBV18 to TRBJ1-1, with D hard to call. Between the trimmed V and J ends, which lost 3 bases and 1 base, there was a span of 9 bases. CDR1 and CDR2 from the germline V gene are KGHSH and LQKENI. This CDR3 region has 14 residues. This CDR3 is CASSPQDSNTEAFF. The DNA for the CDR3 is TGTGCCAGCTCACCGCAGGATTCGAACACTGAAGCTTTCTTT.

The J gene is TRBJ1-2, the V gene TRBV6-1, with D possibly TRBD1 on 6 matching bases. This CDR3 has 17 amino acids. V was cut by 4 bases and J by 6 bases, with 24 bases left in between. Germline assignment: CDR1 MNHNS and CDR2 SASEGT. CDR3 nucleotide sequence: TGTGCCAGCAGTGGAAAAGACTCCGGGACACCTGCGCATGGCTACACCTTC. Its translation is CASSGKDSGTPAHGYTF.

The chain has TRBV6-2 or TRBV6-3 and TRBJ2-7; D gene uncertain. Germline V lookup: CDR1 MNHEY, CDR2 SVGEGT. CDR3 length: 13 amino acids. V lost 4 bases and J lost 5, with 12 bases in between. The CDR3 reads CASSFGLKNEQYF. DNA for the CDR3: TGTGCCAGCAGTTTTGGGCTTAAGAACGAGCAGTACTTC.

The V call is TRBV27, the J call TRBJ1-3; possibly TRBD1 for D (5 bases). CDR1 MNHEY and CDR2 SMNVEV come from the germline V gene (reference sequence). The CDR3 extends over 14 amino acids. V was cut by 1 base and J by 2 bases, with 6 bases left in between. The DNA for the CDR3 is TGTGCCAGCAGTTTATGGGGGGCTGGAAACACCATATATTTT. It specifies CASSLWGAGNTIYF.

The chain joins TRBV3-1 (or the pseudogene TRBV3-2) to TRBJ1-4; 9 bases match TRBD1. Trimming at V came to 6 bases and at J to 0 bases, leaving 8 bases not matched to a gene. The CDR3 length is 17 residues. The germline CDR1 and CDR2 sequences are LGHDT and YNNKEL (reference sequence). DNA for the CDR3: TGTGCCAGCAGTCCTCGGGACAGGGATTCAACTAATGAAAAACTGTTTTTT. Its protein is CASSPRDRDSTNEKLFF.

About this clone: Germline and junction disagree at one end, which may indicate a read error. CDR3 in DNA: TGTGCTAGCAGCTTAGAGCATTGTAGCTATGGCTACACCTTC. Protein: CASSLEHCSYGYTF. The chain couples TRBV7-7 to TRBJ1-2; no definite D call. Looked up from germline, CDR1 is SSHAT and CDR2 is FNYEAQ (reference sequence). The CDR3 is 14 residues long.

V is TRBV27 and J is TRBJ1-6, with 7 bases identical to TRBD1. The V segment lost 2 bases and the J segment 7 bases; nucleotides outside the gene matches: 5. Germline CDR1 and CDR2: MNHEY and SMNVEV (reference sequence). The CDR3 extends over 15 amino acids. CDR3 loop: CASSLAGGVNSPLHF. The CDR3 DNA follows: TGTGCCAGCAGTTTAGCAGGGGGTGTGAATTCACCCCTCCACTTT.

This sequence joins TRBV19 and TRBJ2-3; a weak D match, TRBD1 (5 bases). CDR1 is LNHDA, CDR2 SQIVND, per germline (reference sequence). The V and J ends lost 6 bases and 0 bases respectively, with 13 bases between them. The CDR3 length is 15 residues. The CDR3 protein is CASRGLLVSTDTQYF. As DNA, the CDR3 is TGTGCCAGTAGGGGGCTTTTAGTTAGCACAGATACGCAGTATTTT.

This clone was seen a single time. The genes are TRBV11-2 and TRBJ1-4; 10 nucleotides match TRBD1. The V gene end was trimmed by 5 bases and the J gene end by 8 bases; junction bases not matched to a gene: 8. Germline V lookup: CDR1 SGHAT, CDR2 FQNNGV. This CDR3 comprises 15 residues. The CDR3, as DNA: TGTGCCAGCAGCCGACAGGGGGCTTGGGGGGAAAAACTGTTTTTT. This sequence encodes CASSRQGAWGEKLFF.

This clone occurred once. V is TRBV4-2 and J is TRBJ1-2; TRBD1 is a possible D gene (5 bases). Germline V gene sequence: CDR1 LGHNA, CDR2 YNFKEQ. The CDR3 is 14 residues long. The V end lost 2 bases, the J end lost 8 bases, and 15 bases lay between the germline ends. The CDR3 here is CASSQPGGFEGYTF. The CDR3 DNA reads TGTGCCAGCAGCCAACCCGGGGGGTTTGAAGGCTACACCTTC.

This rearrangement joins TRBV4-3 to TRBJ1-1, with a possible D match to TRBD1 (6 bases). The CDR3 consists of 14 residues. Germline V gives CDR1 LGHNA, CDR2 YSLEER. The V end lost 1 base, the J end lost 8 bases, and 14 bases lay between the germline ends. CDR3 nucleotides: TGCGCCAGCAGCCAAGGGGCAGGGGCTAGAGAAGCTTTCTTT. This encodes CASSQGAGAREAFF.

This clone was observed a handful of times. This chain connects TRBV2 to TRBJ2-3; 7 bases map to TRBD2. The junction had 3 bases not matched to a gene; V was cut back by 6 bases and J by 6 bases. The CDR3 covers 12 residues. Germline assignment: CDR1 SNHLY and CDR2 FYNNEI. The CDR3 spells CASRRGRDTQYF. The CDR3 DNA follows: TGTGCCAGCAGGCGGGGGAGGGATACGCAGTATTTT.

The V and J genes are TRBV5-1 and TRBJ1-4, with D maybe TRBD1 (6 bases). Germline values: CDR1 SGHRS, CDR2 YFSETQ. With 4 bases removed from V and 8 bases from J, the gap between germline ends came to 15 bases. The length of the CDR3 is 14 residues. CDR3 sequence reads: CASSPDSPLEKLFF. CDR3 coding DNA: TGCGCCAGCAGCCCGGACAGCCCTCTGGAAAAACTGTTTTTT.